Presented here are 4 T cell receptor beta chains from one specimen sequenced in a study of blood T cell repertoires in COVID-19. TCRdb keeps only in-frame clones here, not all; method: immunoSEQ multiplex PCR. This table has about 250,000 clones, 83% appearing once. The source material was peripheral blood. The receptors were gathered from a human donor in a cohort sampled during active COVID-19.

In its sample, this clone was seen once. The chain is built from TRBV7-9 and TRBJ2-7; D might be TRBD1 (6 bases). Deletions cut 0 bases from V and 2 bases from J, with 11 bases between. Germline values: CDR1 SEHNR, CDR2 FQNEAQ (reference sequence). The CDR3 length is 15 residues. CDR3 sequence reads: CASSLARGSAYEQYF. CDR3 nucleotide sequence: TGTGCCAGCAGCTTAGCAAGGGGGTCTGCCTACGAGCAGTACTTC.

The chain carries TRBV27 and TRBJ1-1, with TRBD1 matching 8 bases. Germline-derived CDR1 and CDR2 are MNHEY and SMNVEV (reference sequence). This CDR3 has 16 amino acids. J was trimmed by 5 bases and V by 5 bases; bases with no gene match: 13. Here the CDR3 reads CASSTRQGSYGTEAFF. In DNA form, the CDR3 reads TGTGCCAGCAGTACCCGACAGGGGTCATATGGGACTGAAGCTTTCTTT.

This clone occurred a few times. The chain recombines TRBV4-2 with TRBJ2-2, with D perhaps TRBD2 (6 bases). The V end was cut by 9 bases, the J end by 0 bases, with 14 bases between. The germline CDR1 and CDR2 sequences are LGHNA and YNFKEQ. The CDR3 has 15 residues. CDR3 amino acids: CARRDFSSNTGELFF. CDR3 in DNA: TGTGCCAGGAGGGACTTTTCATCGAACACCGGGGAGCTGTTTTTT.

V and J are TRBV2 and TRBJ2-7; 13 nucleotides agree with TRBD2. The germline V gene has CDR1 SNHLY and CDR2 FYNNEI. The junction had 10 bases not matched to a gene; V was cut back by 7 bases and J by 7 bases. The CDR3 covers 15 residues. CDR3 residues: CASIVGLAGVDEQYF. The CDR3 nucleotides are TGTGCCAGCATCGTAGGACTAGCGGGAGTTGATGAGCAGTACTTC.